The sequence of this T cell receptor (beta chain) was determined in a study of T cell responses to AZD1222 COVID-19 vaccine. Study information: Doses given second, at about 4 or about 12 weeks, were pooled.

Some clones are missing from TCRdb's copy, which holds only in-frame ones; the method was immunoSEQ multiplex PCR. The sample comprises around 130,000 clones, roughly 85% of which are singletons, and less than 10% rests with the top ten. The CDR3 length is 15 residues. V dropped 4 bases and J dropped 4 bases, with 16 bases sitting between them. The germline V gene has CDR1 MGHRA and CDR2 YSYEKL. Worth noting for this clone: What it binds is unknown.

The study, taken as a whole, reports: Spike-wide coverage was observed for vaccine-associated CD4 TCRs, with dominant responses at 160-218 and 743-854. Nearly half of unique spike-specific TCRs reportedly avoided B.1.351 and B.1.1.7 mutated regions. The donors showed a predominance of white British ancestry and of females, with possible underestimation of clonal diversity.

This chain joins TRBV4-1 and TRBJ1-1; perhaps TRBD1 as D (5 bases). The source of this sequence is an adult in good health. Here the sequenced sample was peripheral blood, taken on day 0 of AZD1222 vaccination. CDR3 coding DNA: TGCGCCAGCAGCCTGCCCCAGGGAAGACGCACTGAAGCTTTCTTT. Translated, it gives CASSLPQGRRTEAFF.